This TCR beta chain was recovered during a study of patients and donors after allogeneic stem cell transplantation. The CDR3 has 15 amino acids. V lost 5 bases and J lost 3; bases outside the gene matches: 6. CDR1 is MDHEN, CDR2 SYDVKM, per germline. TCRdb used MiXCR to reprocess the RT-PCR reads, holding one entry per CDR3 protein. The data show about 110,000 distinct CDR3 sequences, less than 45% seen once. This chain uses TRBV28 with TRBJ2-3; 9 nucleotides match TRBD2. The sample comprised blood, either unsorted or a sorted T cell fraction (not recorded which). This clonotype originated in a human donor who was either an allogeneic HSCT recipient or a stem cell or donor lymphocyte infusion donor (not recorded which). It is not recorded whose cells these are; they may come from a transplant donor. In DNA form, the CDR3 reads TGTGCCAGCAGTACTCGGCGGGAGGGGACAGATACGCAGTATTTT. Its protein is CASSTRREGTDTQYF. Variable domain in full (rest from reference TRBV28 and TRBJ2-3): DVKVTQSSRYLVKRTGEKVFLECVQDMDHENMFWYRQDPGLGLRLIYFSYDVKMKEKGDIPEGYSVSREKKERFSLILESASTNQTSMYLCASSTRREGTDTQYFGPGTRLTVL.